The 31 T cell receptor beta chains below were found in one sample sequenced in a study of T cells in Graves' hyperthyroidism and ophthalmopathy. What was amplified from RNA transcripts were TCR beta CDR3 regions. Initially, a first-round RT-PCR of the TCR CDR3 employed the HTBI primer set. TCRdb fed the multiplex PCR reads into MiXCR, producing one record per CDR3 protein. The table lists a few hundred thousand distinct CDR3 sequences, 15% to 17% of them singletons. The specimen sequenced was blood. The origin of the receptors is a woman younger than 30 with Graves' hyperthyroidism that later progressed to Graves' ophthalmopathy.

V usage is TRBV6-5 and J usage is TRBJ1-6; D may be TRBD1 (5 bases). The V end lost 1 base, the J end lost 5 bases, and 9 bases lay between the germline ends. CDR3 length equals 15 residues. CDR1 and CDR2 from the germline V gene are MNHEY and SVGAGI. CDR3 loop: CASSYYGGNNSPLHF. CDR3 in DNA: TGTGCCAGCAGTTACTATGGGGGGAATAATTCACCCCTCCACTTT.

Comment on this clonotype: This may be a read error: a much more frequent sequence differs by one nucleotide. V gene TRBV10-3 combines with J gene TRBJ2-3; 8 nucleotides line up with TRBD2. The J segment lost 4 bases and the V segment lost 4 bases, leaving 7 bases of the junction unmatched. The CDR3 loop spans 15 amino acids. Looked up from germline, CDR1 is ENHRY and CDR2 is SYGVKD. CDR3 in amino acids: CAISVGASGPDTQYF. DNA for the CDR3: TGTGCCATCAGTGTGGGGGCTAGCGGGCCAGATACGCAGTATTTT.

This chain uses TRBV6-1 with TRBJ2-2; possible D gene TRBD1, 7 bases. CDR1 and CDR2 (germline): MNHNS, SASEGT. This CDR3 is built from 18 residues. V dropped 5 bases and J dropped 1 base, with 20 bases sitting between them. CDR3 DNA: TGTGCCAGCAGTCTCGGGACAGAGGGGGGCAGGAACACCGGGGAGCTGTTTTTT. Amino acids: CASSLGTEGGRNTGELFF.

This clonotype was seen many times. CDR3 residues: CASSLESSSGANVLTF. DNA for the CDR3: TGCGCCAGCAGCTTGGAATCGAGCTCTGGGGCCAACGTCCTGACTTTC. This rearrangement joins TRBV5-1 to TRBJ2-6, with D unresolved. This CDR3 has 16 amino acids. Deletions cut 0 bases from V and 0 bases from J, with 7 bases between. Germline CDR1 SGHRS, CDR2 YFSETQ.

Many counts were recorded for this clonotype. The chain is built from TRBV15 and TRBJ1-2, with TRBD1 matching 7 bases. There are 15 residues in the CDR3. With 0 bases clipped from V and 6 bases from J, the junction kept 7 bases outside the gene matches. The germline gives CDR1 LNHNV, CDR2 YYDKDF (reference sequence). CDR3 DNA: TGTGCCACCAGCAGAGATCGAGGGGGCGCGGATGGCTACACCTTC. The encoded protein is CATSRDRGGADGYTF.

The chain has TRBV7-9 and TRBJ2-5, with D possibly being TRBD2 (6 bases). The CDR3 has 16 residues. Trimming removed 2 bases from V and 7 bases from J, with 20 bases in between. Germline V CDR1 and CDR2: SEHNR, FQNEAQ (reference sequence). In DNA form, the CDR3 reads TGTGCCAGCAGCTTAAAGGGACTGTACTTTCCGGGGACCCAGTACTTC. Translated, it gives CASSLKGLYFPGTQYF.

The chain joins TRBV6-1 to TRBJ1-3; D is ambiguous. CDR1 is MNHNS, CDR2 SASEGT, per germline. The CDR3 has 14 amino acids. Between the trimmed V and J ends, which lost 5 bases and 4 bases, there was a span of 12 bases. The chain's CDR3 is CASSFSVEGNTIYF. The CDR3, as DNA: TGTGCCAGCAGTTTTAGTGTCGAAGGAAACACCATATATTTT.

The chain is built from TRBV5-1 and TRBJ2-7; D is undetermined. CDR3 size: 14 residues. Germline V gene data show CDR1 as SGHRS and CDR2 as YFSETQ. With 3 bases removed from V and 4 bases from J, the gap between germline ends came to 14 bases. CDR3 protein: CASSSSYSDYEQYF. In DNA, the CDR3 is TGCGCCAGCAGCTCATCCTACTCAGATTACGAGCAGTACTTC.

This clonotype was observed at least ten times. The V gene is TRBV3-1, the J gene TRBJ2-3, with D unclear. Germline V gene sequence: CDR1 LGHDT, CDR2 YNNKEL (reference sequence). The CDR3 contains 15 residues. With 0 bases removed from V and 2 bases from J, the gap between germline ends came to 9 bases. DNA for the CDR3: TGTGCCAGCAGCCAAGATGGAAGGTACACAGATACGCAGTATTTT. Its translation: CASSQDGRYTDTQYF.

This clonotype was seen repeatedly, ten times or more. This rearrangement joins TRBV7-2 to TRBJ1-3, with D possibly TRBD1 on 6 matching bases. Per the germline V gene, CDR1 is SGHTA and CDR2 is FQGNSA. Trimming shortened V by 3 bases and J by 4 bases, and 10 bases separated the two germline ends. CDR3 size: 14 residues. The CDR3 sequence is CASSFGGPGNTIYF. For the CDR3, the DNA is TGTGCCAGCAGCTTTGGGGGGCCCGGAAACACCATATATTTT.

This chain joins TRBV6-5 and TRBJ1-2; no firm D call. Germline-derived CDR1 and CDR2 are MNHEY and SVGAGI. The germline V and J ends were trimmed by 0 bases and 0 bases, with 8 bases remaining between them. This CDR3 contains 15 residues. CDR3: CASSYSLGSNYGYTF. The CDR3, as DNA: TGTGCCAGCAGTTACTCCCTAGGATCTAACTATGGCTACACCTTC.

This clonotype turned up a few times. V gene TRBV19 combines with J gene TRBJ2-2; TRBD1 is a possible D gene (5 bases). The V end was cut by 4 bases, the J end by 4 bases, with 13 bases between. The CDR3 contains 15 residues. Germline CDR1 LNHDA, CDR2 SQIVND (reference sequence). CDR3 DNA sequence: TGTGCCAGTAGTACCACTTTAGACAGCACCGGGGAGCTGTTTTTT. Translating it yields CASSTTLDSTGELFF.

This clonotype was detected ten times or more. V is TRBV10-3 and J is TRBJ1-5; D is ambiguous. The CDR3 spans 16 residues. From germline, CDR1 is ENHRY and CDR2 SYGVKD. V lost 2 bases and J lost 1, with 12 bases in between. The CDR3 nucleotides are TGTGCCATCAGTGAGGAAGGGTTTGGAAGCAATCAGCCCCAGCATTTT. Translating gives CAISEEGFGSNQPQHF.

This clonotype was seen many times. The genes are TRBV28 and TRBJ1-5, with 9 bases matching TRBD1. The trim removed 1 base at V and 4 bases at J, leaving 2 bases unmatched. The germline CDR1 and CDR2 sequences are MDHEN and SYDVKM. This CDR3 is built from 15 residues. The CDR3, as DNA: TGTGCCAGCAGTTTATTCGGACAGGGGAATCAGCCCCAGCATTTT. As protein: CASSLFGQGNQPQHF.

This clonotype was found a few times. The genes are TRBV5-4 and TRBJ1-2; the D gene is possibly TRBD1 (5 bases). Germline V gene sequence: CDR1 SGHNT, CDR2 YYREEE (reference sequence). V lost 1 base, J lost 6 bases, and 25 bases lay in between. The length of the CDR3 is 18 residues. CDR3 coding DNA: TGTGCCAGCAGCTTGTTATCGGGCAGGGATGTTTTAACGGATGGCTACACCTTC. Translating gives CASSLLSGRDVLTDGYTF.

Notes on this clonotype: A much larger clone is a single base away; this may be a read error. The chain uses TRBV27 and TRBJ1-1, with 7 bases lining up with TRBD1. The CDR3 has 16 residues. Trimming cost V 3 bases and J 3 bases; bases outside gene matches: 10. Per the germline V gene, CDR1 is MNHEY and CDR2 is SMNVEV (reference sequence). The CDR3 bases are TGTGCCAGCAGTTTTGGGAAGGGGGCTTTGGACACTGAAGCTTTCTTT. Translating gives CASSFGKGALDTEAFF.

In this sample, this clonotype turned up many times. This chain links TRBV27 with TRBJ1-2, with 7 bases aligning to TRBD1. After removal of 4 bases from V and 4 bases from J, the junction contained 12 bases not matched to a gene. Looked up from germline, CDR1 is MNHEY and CDR2 is SMNVEV (reference sequence). There are 16 residues in the CDR3. The CDR3 region is CASSYSGRDSVYGYTF. In DNA form, the CDR3 reads TGTGCCAGCAGTTACTCCGGACGGGACAGCGTCTATGGCTACACCTTC.

This clonotype came up a few times. Possible read error: a much larger clone is one base away. V usage is TRBV5-6 and J usage is TRBJ2-7; TRBD2 agrees at 9 bases. The CDR3 sequence is 14 residues long. In germline, CDR1 is SGHDT, CDR2 YYEEEE. CDR3 nucleotides: TGTGCCAGTACCAGCGGGAGGTACTCCTACGAGCGGTACTTC. Translating it yields CASTSGRYSYERYF.

This clonotype was counted ten times or more. This chain joins TRBV12-3 or TRBV12-4 and TRBJ2-1, with unresolved D. The V end was cut by 5 bases, the J end by 9 bases, with 14 bases between. The CDR3 runs to 13 residues. Here the CDR3 reads CASSTPFSPEQFF. CDR3 bases: TGTGCCAGCAGTACTCCCTTTTCGCCTGAGCAGTTCTTC.

This clonotype has a handful of counts. This sequence may be a read error, since a much larger clone differs from it by one base. This rearrangement joins TRBV5-1 to TRBJ2-1; 9 nucleotides line up with TRBD1. The CDR3 sequence is 14 residues long. Germline V lookup: CDR1 SGHRS, CDR2 YFSETQ. CDR3 nucleotide sequence: TGCGCCAGCAGCTGGGGACAGGGCCACAATGGGCAGTTCTTC. Translated, it gives CASSWGQGHNGQFF.

This clonotype was observed a few times. A much larger clone is a single base away; this may be a read error. V gene TRBV7-8 combines with J gene TRBJ2-5, with D tentatively TRBD2 (6 bases). The CDR3 runs 13 residues. From germline, CDR1 is SGHVS and CDR2 FQNEAQ. CDR3 sequence: CASSLGLEEIQYF. The CDR3 DNA is TGTGCCAGCAGCCTGGGACTTGAAGAGATCCAGTACTTC. The variable domain in full, completed from reference TRBV7-8 and TRBJ2-5, reads GAGVSQSPRYKVAKRGQDVALRCDPISGHVSLFWYQQALGQGPEFLTYFQNEAQLDKSGLPSDRFFAERPEGSVSTLKIQRTQQEDSAVYLCASSLGLEEIQYFGPGTRLLVL.

Many counts were recorded for this clonotype. V is TRBV27 and J is TRBJ2-2, with D tentatively TRBD1 (5 bases). The CDR3 has 16 amino acids. The germline V gene has CDR1 MNHEY and CDR2 SMNVEV (reference sequence). Trimming shortened V by 2 bases and J by 4 bases, and 14 bases separated the two germline ends. The CDR3 spells CASSLRGRVGTGELFF. DNA of the CDR3: TGTGCCAGCAGTTTAAGAGGCAGGGTGGGCACCGGGGAGCTGTTTTTT.

The rearrangement uses TRBV5-6 and TRBJ2-3; a possible D gene is TRBD1 (5 bases). Germline V CDR1 and CDR2: SGHDT, YYEEEE. CDR3 length: 15 amino acids. V lost 5 bases and J lost 4, with 17 bases in between. CDR3 region: CASRPPWGGSDTQYF. The CDR3 DNA follows: TGTGCCAGCAGGCCACCCTGGGGCGGTTCAGATACGCAGTATTTT.

This clonotype has ten or more counts. The chain couples TRBV7-9 to TRBJ2-5; 8 positions match TRBD1. The germline CDR1 and CDR2 sequences are SEHNR and FQNEAQ (reference sequence). This CDR3 is built from 13 residues. V lost 6 bases and J lost 4; bases outside the gene matches: 4. CDR3 nucleotides: TGTGCCAGCAGAGCAACAGGGGGAGAGACCCAGTACTTC. Amino acids: CASRATGGETQYF. The whole variable domain, remainder taken from reference TRBV7-9 and TRBJ2-5, is DTGVSQNPRHKITKRGQNVTFRCDPISEHNRLYWYRQTLGQGPEFLTYFQNEAQLEKSRLLSDRFSAERPKGSFSTLEIQRTEQGDSAMYLCASRATGGETQYFGPGTRLLVL.

This clonotype was picked up many times. The rearrangement uses TRBV28 and TRBJ2-1, with 12 nucleotides matching TRBD2. The germline CDR1 and CDR2 sequences are MDHEN and SYDVKM. V lost 7 bases to trimming and J lost 5 bases; unmatched junction nucleotides: 6. CDR3 size: 15 residues. DNA for the CDR3: TGTGCCAGCAATATCCTAGCGGGAGGGAACAATGAGCAGTTCTTC. It yields the protein CASNILAGGNNEQFF.

The chain uses TRBV20-1 and TRBJ1-2; D not resolved. V lost 5 bases to trimming and J lost 0 bases, with 10 bases between them. Germline CDR1 reads DFQATT; CDR2 reads SNEGSKA (reference sequence). The CDR3 has 13 amino acids. The CDR3: CSAYLPTNYGYTF. CDR3 coding DNA: TGCAGTGCTTACCTACCAACTAACTATGGCTACACCTTC.

This clonotype turned up a few times. The chain links TRBV29-1 to TRBJ1-1, with TRBD1 matching 8 bases. The CDR3 spans 15 residues. The germline V gene has CDR1 SQVTM and CDR2 ANQGSEA. J was trimmed by 5 bases and V by 6 bases; bases with no gene match: 14. CDR3 coding DNA: TGCAGCGTGCGCGTCACAGGGGGGCGAGAGACTGAAGCTTTCTTT. This translates into CSVRVTGGRETEAFF.

V is TRBV19 and J is TRBJ2-2; possible D gene TRBD2, 6 bases. The CDR3 is 13 amino acids. CDR1 LNHDA and CDR2 SQIVND come from the germline V gene (reference sequence). Trimming removed 9 bases from V and 3 bases from J, with 11 bases in between. The CDR3 coding sequence is TGTGCCAGCTGGGACTTCTACACCGGGGAGCTGTTTTTT. It is translated as CASWDFYTGELFF.

This clonotype was recorded at least ten times. This chain joins TRBV28 and TRBJ2-1; D remains ambiguous. Trimming stripped 6 bases from V and 5 bases from J, with 2 bases between. Germline-derived CDR1 and CDR2 are MDHEN and SYDVKM. There are 10 residues in the CDR3. CDR3 amino acids: CASSNNEQFF. Written as DNA, the CDR3 is TGTGCCAGCAGCAACAATGAGCAGTTCTTC. The whole variable domain, filled in from reference TRBV28 and TRBJ2-1, reads DVKVTQSSRYLVKRTGEKVFLECVQDMDHENMFWYRQDPGLGLRLIYFSYDVKMKEKGDIPEGYSVSREKKERFSLILESASTNQTSMYLCASSNNEQFFGPGTRLTVL.

J is TRBJ2-1 and V is TRBV5-8, with TRBD2 matching 9 bases. The CDR3 consists of 16 residues. The J segment lost 9 bases and the V segment lost 0 bases, leaving 10 bases of the junction unmatched. Germline assignment: CDR1 SGHTS and CDR2 YDEGEE. CDR3 amino acids: CASSLGAGGPRGEQFF. Here the CDR3 DNA reads TGTGCCAGCAGCTTGGGGGCGGGAGGGCCGCGGGGTGAGCAGTTCTTC.

A few counts support this clonotype. The genes are TRBV13 and TRBJ2-7; D is possibly TRBD1 (6 bases). Germline V gives CDR1 PRHDT, CDR2 FYEKMQ (reference sequence). Deletions cut 2 bases from V and 3 bases from J, with 11 bases between. The CDR3 runs to 14 residues. The CDR3 here is CASSLHRAFYEQYF. As DNA, the CDR3 is TGTGCCAGCAGCTTACACAGGGCCTTCTACGAGCAGTACTTC.